The rows below give T cell receptor beta chains drawn from one sample of a study of CXCR3-negative and CXCR3-positive naive CD8 T cells. TCRdb derives one entry per CDR3 protein from the 5' RACE reads, leaving out DNA. Its table records about 41,000 distinct CDR3 sequences. Material: naive CXCR3- CD8+ T cells from blood. The receptors come from a human donor in good health. Some clones in this sample may be carry-over from other donors' samples. Both conserved end residues are part of each CDR3. Where a row states a size, it is once, few, many or the class of an expanded clone; other rows omit it.

CDR3 protein: CSVASGGGNEQFF
V gene: TRBV29-1
clone size: NA
J gene: TRBJ2-1

CDR3 protein: CASSQTLWGNTEAFF
V gene: TRBV4-3
clone size: NA
J gene: TRBJ1-1

CDR3 protein: CASSIDRVGDKWNTEAFF
V gene: TRBV19
clone size: NA
J gene: TRBJ1-1

CDR3 protein: CSVEESSGETQYF
V gene: TRBV29-1
clone size: NA
J gene: TRBJ2-5

CDR3 protein: CASSDSSRHTGELFF
V gene: TRBV6-4
clone size: medium-sized
J gene: TRBJ2-2

CDR3 protein: CSVRSPPGELFF
V gene: TRBV29-1
clone size: NA
J gene: TRBJ2-2

CDR3 protein: CASSFPLGLASYEQYF
V gene: TRBV7-2
clone size: NA
J gene: TRBJ2-7

CDR3 protein: CASSPDVGIYYGYTF
V gene: TRBV7-2
clone size: NA
J gene: TRBJ1-2

CDR3 protein: CASARGIAGNQPQHF
V gene: TRBV13
clone size: NA
J gene: TRBJ1-5

CDR3 protein: CSASGDSVSYEQYF
V gene: TRBV20-1
clone size: NA
J gene: TRBJ2-7

CDR3 protein: CASSQDPGLAGITSTDTQYF
V gene: TRBV3-1
clone size: NA
J gene: TRBJ2-3

CDR3 protein: CASSPGTGDGTDTQYF
V gene: TRBV6-4
clone size: NA
J gene: TRBJ2-3

CDR3 protein: CASSQAWDSSYEQYF
V gene: TRBV4-1
clone size: NA
J gene: TRBJ2-7

CDR3 protein: CATSSDIAGLGNEQFF
V gene: TRBV15
clone size: NA
J gene: TRBJ2-1

CDR3 protein: CASSQEYGQLNTEAFF
V gene: TRBV4-1
clone size: NA
J gene: TRBJ1-1

CDR3 protein: CASSIGRTQFF
V gene: TRBV19
clone size: NA
J gene: TRBJ2-1

CDR3 protein: CASSLAGANTGELFF
V gene: TRBV12-3/TRBV12-4
clone size: NA
J gene: TRBJ2-2

CDR3 protein: CASRPLAGYQETQYF
V gene: TRBV4-1
clone size: NA
J gene: TRBJ2-5

CDR3 protein: CASSRTNYQPQHF
V gene: TRBV6-2/TRBV6-3
clone size: NA
J gene: TRBJ1-5

CDR3 protein: CASSLEQPAYNEQFF
V gene: TRBV5-1
clone size: NA
J gene: TRBJ2-1

CDR3 protein: CASSSSGNTYEQYF
V gene: TRBV7-3
clone size: NA
J gene: TRBJ2-7

CDR3 protein: CASSSEFSYEQYF
V gene: TRBV5-6
clone size: NA
J gene: TRBJ2-7

CDR3 protein: CASSLPPQDTQYF
V gene: TRBV5-1
clone size: NA
J gene: TRBJ2-3

CDR3 protein: CASSISGVSEQYF
V gene: TRBV19
clone size: NA
J gene: TRBJ2-7

CDR3 protein: CASSLGQGGYEQYF
V gene: TRBV5-1
clone size: NA
J gene: TRBJ2-7

CDR3 protein: CASSPPGTGGVSYNEQFF
V gene: TRBV18
clone size: NA
J gene: TRBJ2-1

CDR3 protein: CSVGQTSWGNYNEQFF
V gene: TRBV29-1
clone size: NA
J gene: TRBJ2-1

CDR3 protein: CASSSRYPREYGNEQYF
V gene: TRBV28
clone size: NA
J gene: TRBJ2-7

CDR3 protein: CASSLVVRVEKADTQYF
V gene: TRBV12-3/TRBV12-4
clone size: NA
J gene: TRBJ2-3

CDR3 protein: CASSLETAGDEQYF
V gene: TRBV7-2
clone size: NA
J gene: TRBJ2-7

CDR3 protein: CASSLGSLNTGELFF
V gene: TRBV5-6
clone size: NA
J gene: TRBJ2-2

CDR3 protein: CASSLDIETYEQYF
V gene: TRBV7-9
clone size: NA
J gene: TRBJ2-7

CDR3 protein: CASSYPWPESLYEQYF
V gene: TRBV6-2/TRBV6-3
clone size: NA
J gene: TRBJ2-7

CDR3 protein: CASSLRQNHNEQFF
V gene: TRBV7-6
clone size: NA
J gene: TRBJ2-1

CDR3 protein: CASSLTGVLSTEAFF
V gene: TRBV28
clone size: NA
J gene: TRBJ1-1

CDR3 protein: CASSPLTPRGGRPHEQFF
V gene: TRBV7-2
clone size: NA
J gene: TRBJ2-1

CDR3 protein: CASSLFGGDRPTNYGYTF
V gene: TRBV7-9
clone size: NA
J gene: TRBJ1-2

CDR3 protein: CASSGPKANYGYTF
V gene: TRBV28
clone size: NA
J gene: TRBJ1-2

CDR3 protein: CASSLIAEAQETQYF
V gene: TRBV7-6
clone size: NA
J gene: TRBJ2-5

CDR3 protein: CASSRTMGTLGTEAFF
V gene: TRBV27
clone size: NA
J gene: TRBJ1-1

CDR3 protein: CASSLGQGDPEAFF
V gene: TRBV5-1
clone size: NA
J gene: TRBJ1-1

CDR3 protein: CAISESEQNLNNEQFF
V gene: TRBV10-3
clone size: NA
J gene: TRBJ2-1

CDR3 protein: CASSEQGTPYNEQFF
V gene: TRBV6-1
clone size: NA
J gene: TRBJ2-1

CDR3 protein: CASSQGRGDEQYF
V gene: TRBV4-1
clone size: NA
J gene: TRBJ2-7

CDR3 protein: CASSFGTRNEQYF
V gene: TRBV5-1
clone size: NA
J gene: TRBJ2-7

CDR3 protein: CASSLRGPPDQPQHF
V gene: TRBV5-1
clone size: NA
J gene: TRBJ1-5

CDR3 protein: CAIRRQDRGEQYF
V gene: TRBV10-3
clone size: NA
J gene: TRBJ2-7

CDR3 protein: CASSLEGLGTEQFF
V gene: TRBV27
clone size: NA
J gene: TRBJ2-1

CDR3 protein: CASSDGVTTDTQYF
V gene: TRBV3-1
clone size: NA
J gene: TRBJ2-3

CDR3 protein: CASSHGDRYNEQFF
V gene: TRBV14
clone size: NA
J gene: TRBJ2-1

CDR3 protein: CASSLVFREKLFF
V gene: TRBV11-2
clone size: NA
J gene: TRBJ1-4

CDR3 protein: CATRTGSGGELFF
V gene: TRBV24-1
clone size: NA
J gene: TRBJ2-2

CDR3 protein: CASSETDGGGNNEQFF
V gene: TRBV6-4
clone size: NA
J gene: TRBJ2-1

CDR3 protein: CASSQEAGTVSYEQYF
V gene: TRBV3-1
clone size: NA
J gene: TRBJ2-7

CDR3 protein: CSVEGDRYEQYF
V gene: TRBV29-1
clone size: NA
J gene: TRBJ2-7